This TCR beta chain was identified in a study of blood T cells in healthy people across ages. Study-level points and caveats: The study found more naive CD4+ cells and higher diversity in long-lived than aged donors. Naive and antigen-experienced cells were not separated, limiting conclusive comparison.

Trimming cost V 5 bases and J 0 bases, with 7 bases left between them. CDR3 length: 14 amino acids. Germline V lookup: CDR1 SEHNR, CDR2 FQNEAQ (reference sequence). This clonotype came up many times. Its target is unknown. With a J-beta primer mix and a sample-barcoded 5' primer, a second PCR ran about 7 to 11 cycles. Each CDR3 protein is one row after TCRdb ran MiXCR on the 5' RACE reads. The sample lists approximately 780,000 distinct CDR3 sequences, 20% to 30% occurring once. The sample was also reused in another study, on T cells of mothers and their children. This second study notes: Nine systemically healthy Caucasian donors: three mothers, six children.

The source material was blood. This TCR came from a boy aged 10-17 years in good health. The chain links TRBV7-9 to TRBJ1-4; weak D call: TRBD1 (6 bases). The CDR3, as DNA: TGTGCCAGCAGCGGACAGCCAACTAATGAAAAACTGTTTTTT. Its translation: CASSGQPTNEKLFF.